The 5 T cell receptor beta chains below were found in one sample sequenced in a study of cytomegalovirus exposure and HLA in healthy donors. Use of 60 Vbeta and 13 Jbeta primers characterized the PCR. The data were produced by immunoSEQ multiplex PCR, yet TCRdb's version contains in-frame clones alone and is incomplete. Of some 97,000 clones in the sample, more than 75% are singletons; the top ten hold about 4%. Sequencing input: PBMCs. These receptors were taken from a woman aged 50 to 60 in good health and CMV-seropositive.

This clone was seen a handful of times. The rearrangement joins TRBV29-1 to TRBJ2-5; 8 bases are a match to TRBD1. This CDR3 region has 17 residues. Germline V CDR1 and CDR2: SQVTM, ANQGSEA. The V and J ends lost 7 bases and 0 bases, in that order; junction bases with no gene match: 16. The DNA of the CDR3 is TGCAGCGGAGAAAGGGGGGACAGGAGACCGTACCAAGAGACCCAGTACTTC. Translated: CSGERGDRRPYQETQYF.

This chain joins TRBV5-6 and TRBJ1-2; D gene unclear. The germline V and J ends were trimmed by 4 bases and 2 bases, with 12 bases remaining between them. Germline values: CDR1 SGHDT, CDR2 YYEEEE. This CDR3 is built from 14 residues. This chain's CDR3 is CASSQNFENYGYTF. CDR3 nucleotide sequence: TGTGCCAGCAGCCAAAACTTCGAGAACTATGGCTACACCTTC. Combining the CDR3 with reference TRBV5-6 and TRBJ1-2 gives the whole variable domain DAGVTQSPTHLIKTRGQQVTLRCSPKSGHDTVSWYQQALGQGPQFIFQYYEEEERQRGNFPDRFSGHQFPNYSSELNVNALLLGDSALYLCASSQNFENYGYTFGSGTRLTVV.

The chain employs TRBV27 and TRBJ1-5; the D gene is possibly TRBD1 (6 bases). This CDR3 region has 16 residues. The germline V gene encodes CDR1 MNHEY and CDR2 SMNVEV (reference sequence). V was shortened by 5 bases and J by 6 bases, with 20 bases between the two germline ends. CDR3 residues: CASSPRSVGASQPQHF. For the CDR3, the DNA is TGTGCCAGCAGTCCCCGTTCGGTGGGGGCGAGTCAGCCCCAGCATTTT.

The chain links TRBV27 to TRBJ2-1; 7 bases are shared with TRBD2. V gave up 7 bases and J gave up 0 bases; unmatched junction bases: 6. The germline CDR1 and CDR2 sequences are MNHEY and SMNVEV (reference sequence). This CDR3 contains 15 residues. The CDR3, as DNA: TGTGCCAGCATCAAAGCGGGGAGCTCCTACAATGAGCAGTTCTTC. It specifies CASIKAGSSYNEQFF.

Note on this clone: Different DNA sequences within this sample yield the same CDR3. The rearrangement links TRBV5-1 to TRBJ1-1; D is possibly TRBD1 (5 bases). Germline-derived CDR1 and CDR2 are SGHRS and YFSETQ. This CDR3 is built from 14 residues. V lost 0 bases and J lost 3, with 9 bases in between. The CDR3 nucleotides read TGCGCCAGCAGCTTGGTTGGGGGGTACACTGAAGCTTTCTTT. This encodes CASSLVGGYTEAFF.